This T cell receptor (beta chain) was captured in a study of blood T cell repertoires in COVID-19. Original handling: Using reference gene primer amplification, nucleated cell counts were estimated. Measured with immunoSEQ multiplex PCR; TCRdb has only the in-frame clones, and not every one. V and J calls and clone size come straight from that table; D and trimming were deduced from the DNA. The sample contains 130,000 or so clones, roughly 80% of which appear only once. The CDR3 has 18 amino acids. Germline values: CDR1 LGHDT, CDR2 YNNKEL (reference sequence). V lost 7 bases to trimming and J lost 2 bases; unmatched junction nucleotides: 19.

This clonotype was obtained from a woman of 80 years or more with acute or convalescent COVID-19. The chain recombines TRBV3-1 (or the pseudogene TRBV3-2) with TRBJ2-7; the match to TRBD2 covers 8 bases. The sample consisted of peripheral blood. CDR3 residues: CASKGSGSRGFEPYEQYF. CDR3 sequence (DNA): TGTGCCAGCAAGGGCAGCGGGAGTAGAGGGTTTGAGCCCTACGAGCAGTACTTC.